This TCR beta chain is from a study of T cell responses to AZD1222 COVID-19 vaccine. Assay used: immunoSEQ multiplex PCR; TCRdb lists only in-frame clones, some missing. This table holds fewer than 90,000 clones, 75% to 95% found once. The ends lost 3 bases at V and 2 bases at J; junction bases unmatched: 2. CDR3 length: 15 amino acids. The germline gives CDR1 KGHSH, CDR2 LQKENI. This clonotype originated in an adult who received the AZD1222 COVID-19 vaccine. Material: peripheral blood, obtained 28 days after the second AZD1222 dose. V gene TRBV18 combines with J gene TRBJ2-7; 12 nucleotides line up with TRBD1. In nucleotides, the CDR3 is TGTGCCAGCTCACCCGGGACAGGGGGCCCCTACGAGCAGTACTTC. Translated: CASSPGTGGPYEQYF.